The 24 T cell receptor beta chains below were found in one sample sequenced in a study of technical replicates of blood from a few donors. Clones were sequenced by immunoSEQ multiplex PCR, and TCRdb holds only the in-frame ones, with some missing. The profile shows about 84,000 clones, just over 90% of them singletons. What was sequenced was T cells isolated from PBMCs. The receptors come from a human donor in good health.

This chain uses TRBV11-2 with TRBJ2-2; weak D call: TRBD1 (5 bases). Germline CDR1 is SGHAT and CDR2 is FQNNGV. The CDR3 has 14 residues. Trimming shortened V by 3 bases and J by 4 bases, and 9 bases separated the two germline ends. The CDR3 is CASSFRASTGELFF. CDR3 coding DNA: TGTGCCAGCAGCTTCAGGGCTTCCACCGGGGAGCTGTTTTTT. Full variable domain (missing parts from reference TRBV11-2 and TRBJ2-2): EAGVAQSPRYKIIEKRQSVAFWCNPISGHATLYWYQQILGQGPKLLIQFQNNGVVDDSQLPKDRFSAERLKGVDSTLKIQPAKLEDSAVYLCASSFRASTGELFFGEGSRLTVL.

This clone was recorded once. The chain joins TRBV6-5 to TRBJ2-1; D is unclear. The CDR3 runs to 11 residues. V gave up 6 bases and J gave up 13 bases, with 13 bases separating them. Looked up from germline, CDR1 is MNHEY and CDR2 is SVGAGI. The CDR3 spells CASSPGRRQFF. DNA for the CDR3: TGTGCCAGCAGCCCTGGTAGAAGACAGTTCTTC.

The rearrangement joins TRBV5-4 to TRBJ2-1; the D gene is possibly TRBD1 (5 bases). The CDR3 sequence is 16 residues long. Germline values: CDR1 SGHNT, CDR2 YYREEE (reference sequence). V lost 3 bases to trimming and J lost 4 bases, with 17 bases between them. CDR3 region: CASSSAGAREYNEQFF. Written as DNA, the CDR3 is TGTGCCAGCAGCTCGGCTGGGGCGAGAGAATACAATGAGCAGTTCTTC.

The CDR3 loop reads CASSLHRDSYEQYF. The DNA of the CDR3 is TGTGCCAGCAGCCTACACAGGGACTCCTACGAGCAGTACTTC. The chain combines TRBV28 with TRBJ2-7; D perhaps matches TRBD1 (6 bases). V was trimmed by 6 bases and J by 0 bases, leaving 12 bases between them. Germline V gene lookup returns CDR1 MDHEN and CDR2 SYDVKM. CDR3 size: 14 residues.

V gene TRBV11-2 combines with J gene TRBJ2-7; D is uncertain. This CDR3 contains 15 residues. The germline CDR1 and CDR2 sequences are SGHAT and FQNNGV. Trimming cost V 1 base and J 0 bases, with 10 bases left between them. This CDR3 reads CASSLVGASSYEQYF. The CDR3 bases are TGTGCCAGCAGCTTAGTCGGCGCTAGCTCCTACGAGCAGTACTTC. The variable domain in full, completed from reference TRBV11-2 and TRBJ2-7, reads EAGVAQSPRYKIIEKRQSVAFWCNPISGHATLYWYQQILGQGPKLLIQFQNNGVVDDSQLPKDRFSAERLKGVDSTLKIQPAKLEDSAVYLCASSLVGASSYEQYFGPGTRLTVT.

The CDR3 DNA reads as TGTGCCAGCAGCAAGATTGCCGCGCGAGCAAATGAAAAACTGTTTTTT. As protein: CASSKIAARANEKLFF. The gene calls are TRBV11-2 and TRBJ1-4; D call uncertain. The ends were cut back, 5 bases at V and 5 bases at J, with 18 bases in the middle. Germline CDR1 reads SGHAT; CDR2 reads FQNNGV. The CDR3 is made up of 16 amino acids.

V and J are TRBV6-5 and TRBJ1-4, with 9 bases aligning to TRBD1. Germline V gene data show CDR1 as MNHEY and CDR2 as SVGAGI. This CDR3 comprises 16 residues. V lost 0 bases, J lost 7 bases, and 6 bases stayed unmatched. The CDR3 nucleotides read TGTGCCAGCAGTTACTCCCGGACAGGGGAGGCTGAAAAACTGTTTTTT. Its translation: CASSYSRTGEAEKLFF.

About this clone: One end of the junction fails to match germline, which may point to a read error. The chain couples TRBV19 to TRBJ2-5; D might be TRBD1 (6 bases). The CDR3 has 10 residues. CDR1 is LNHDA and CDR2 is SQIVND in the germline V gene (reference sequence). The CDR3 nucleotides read TGTGCCAGTAGTTTTCTAGGGGGACACTTC. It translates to CASSFLGGHF. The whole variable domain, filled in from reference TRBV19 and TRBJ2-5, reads DGGITQSPKYLFRKEGQNVTLSCEQNLNHDAMYWYRQDPGQGLRLIYYSQIVNDFQKGDIAEGYSVSREKKESFPLTVTSAQKNPTAFYLCASSFLGGHFGPGTRLLVL.

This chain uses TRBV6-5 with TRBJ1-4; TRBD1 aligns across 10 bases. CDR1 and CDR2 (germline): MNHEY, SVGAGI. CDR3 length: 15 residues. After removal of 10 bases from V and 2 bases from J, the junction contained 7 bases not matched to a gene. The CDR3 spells CATRDRGTTNEKLFF. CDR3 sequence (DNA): TGTGCCACCCGGGACAGGGGAACGACTAATGAAAAACTGTTTTTT.

The CDR3 protein is CASVEGHSQETQYF. For the CDR3, the DNA is TGTGCCAGCGTAGAAGGACACTCCCAAGAGACCCAGTACTTC. V and J are TRBV2 and TRBJ2-5, with D maybe TRBD1 (5 bases). The CDR3 sequence is 14 residues long. The V gene's germline CDR1 is SNHLY and CDR2 FYNNEI. V dropped 8 bases and J dropped 1 base, with 14 bases sitting between them.

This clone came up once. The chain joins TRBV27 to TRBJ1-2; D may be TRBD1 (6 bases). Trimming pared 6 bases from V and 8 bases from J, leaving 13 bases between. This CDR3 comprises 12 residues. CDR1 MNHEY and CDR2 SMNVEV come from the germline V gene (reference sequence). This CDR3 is CASRSDSYGYTF. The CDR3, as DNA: TGTGCCAGCAGATCGGACAGTTACGGCTACACCTTC.

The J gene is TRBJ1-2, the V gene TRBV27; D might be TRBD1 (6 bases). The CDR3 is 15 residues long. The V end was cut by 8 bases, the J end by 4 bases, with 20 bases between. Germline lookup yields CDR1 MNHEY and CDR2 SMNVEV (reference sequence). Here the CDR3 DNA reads TGTGCCAGCGGACCCAATTTACAGGGAACCTATGGCTACACCTTC. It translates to CASGPNLQGTYGYTF.

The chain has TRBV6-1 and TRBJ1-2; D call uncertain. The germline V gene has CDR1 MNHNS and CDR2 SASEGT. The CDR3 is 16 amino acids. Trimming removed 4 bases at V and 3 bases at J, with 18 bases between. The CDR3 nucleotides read TGTGCCAGCAGTGTTGACCTAAGACTCCACCACTATGGCTACACCTTC. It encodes CASSVDLRLHHYGYTF.

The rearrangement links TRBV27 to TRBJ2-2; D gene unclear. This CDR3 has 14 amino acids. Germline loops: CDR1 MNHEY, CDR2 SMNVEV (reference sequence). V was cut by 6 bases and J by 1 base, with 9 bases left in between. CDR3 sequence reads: CASSLTGNTGELFF. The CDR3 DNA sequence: TGTGCCAGCAGCCTTACTGGGAACACCGGGGAGCTGTTTTTT.

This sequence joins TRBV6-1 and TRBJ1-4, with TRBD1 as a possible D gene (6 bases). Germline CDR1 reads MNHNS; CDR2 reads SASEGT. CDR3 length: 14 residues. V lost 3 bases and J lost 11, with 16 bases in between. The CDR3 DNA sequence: TGTGCCAGCAGTGACCGCTTCGGGACACTCAAACTGTTTTTT. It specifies CASSDRFGTLKLFF.

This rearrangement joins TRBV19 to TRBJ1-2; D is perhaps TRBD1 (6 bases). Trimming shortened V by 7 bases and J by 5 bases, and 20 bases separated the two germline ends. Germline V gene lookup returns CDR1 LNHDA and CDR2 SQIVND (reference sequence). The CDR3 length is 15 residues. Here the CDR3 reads CASNNRDTYRYGYTF. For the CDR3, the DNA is TGTGCCAGTAACAACCGGGACACCTATCGGTATGGCTACACCTTC.

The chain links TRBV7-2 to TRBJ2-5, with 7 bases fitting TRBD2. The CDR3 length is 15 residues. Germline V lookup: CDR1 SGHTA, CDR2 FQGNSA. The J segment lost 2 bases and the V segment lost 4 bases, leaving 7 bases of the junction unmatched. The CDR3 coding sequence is TGTGCCAGCAGCTCGCGGAGCGGGGAACAAGAGACCCAGTACTTC. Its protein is CASSSRSGEQETQYF.

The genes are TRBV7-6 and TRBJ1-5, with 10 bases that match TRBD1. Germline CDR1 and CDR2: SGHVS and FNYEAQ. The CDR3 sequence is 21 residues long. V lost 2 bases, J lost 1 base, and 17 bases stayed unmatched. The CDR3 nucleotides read TGTGCCAGCAGCTTATTAGGTATCGGGACAGGGGAAGATCTAAGCAATCAGCCCCAGCATTTT. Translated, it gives CASSLLGIGTGEDLSNQPQHF.

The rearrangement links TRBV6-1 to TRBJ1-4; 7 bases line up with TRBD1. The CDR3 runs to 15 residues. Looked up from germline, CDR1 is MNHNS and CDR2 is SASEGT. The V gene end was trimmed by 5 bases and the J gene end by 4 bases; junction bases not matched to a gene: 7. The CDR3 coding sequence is TGTGCCAGCAGTACCCGACAGGGATTTAATGAAAAACTGTTTTTT. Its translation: CASSTRQGFNEKLFF.

The CDR3 is CATSKGQGSNQPQHF. The CDR3 coding sequence is TGTGCCACATCGAAGGGGCAGGGAAGTAATCAGCCCCAGCATTTT. The chain employs TRBV6-1 and TRBJ1-5, with a weak D call TRBD1 (5 bases). The ends were cut back, 10 bases at V and 4 bases at J, with 20 bases in the middle. The CDR3 consists of 15 residues. Germline values: CDR1 MNHNS, CDR2 SASEGT.

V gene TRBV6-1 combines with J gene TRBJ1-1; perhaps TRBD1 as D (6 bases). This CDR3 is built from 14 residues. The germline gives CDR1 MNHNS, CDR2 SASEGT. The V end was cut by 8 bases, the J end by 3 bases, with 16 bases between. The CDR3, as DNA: TGTGCCAGCGATACTTTTACAGGGTACACTGAAGCTTTCTTT. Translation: CASDTFTGYTEAFF.

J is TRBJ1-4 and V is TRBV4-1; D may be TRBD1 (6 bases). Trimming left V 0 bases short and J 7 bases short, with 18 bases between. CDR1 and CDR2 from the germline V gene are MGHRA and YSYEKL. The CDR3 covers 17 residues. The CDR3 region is CASSQDAPEGGGEKLFF. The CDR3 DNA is TGCGCCAGCAGCCAAGATGCCCCGGAGGGAGGGGGTGAAAAACTGTTTTTT.

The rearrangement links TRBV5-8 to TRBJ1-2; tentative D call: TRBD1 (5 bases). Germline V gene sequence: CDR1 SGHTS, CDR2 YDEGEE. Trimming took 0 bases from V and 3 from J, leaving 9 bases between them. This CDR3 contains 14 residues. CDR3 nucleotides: TGTGCCAGCAGCTTGGCCAGGGTAGACTATGGCTACACCTTC. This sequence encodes CASSLARVDYGYTF.

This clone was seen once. CDR3 nucleotide sequence: TGTGCCAGCAGGTCAGGGACAGGGTGGCGACACACTGAAGCTTTCTTT. Translated, it gives CASRSGTGWRHTEAFF. The V and J genes are TRBV27 and TRBJ1-1; 9 bases agree with TRBD1. This CDR3 contains 16 residues. V lost 6 bases, J lost 3 bases, and 11 bases stayed unmatched. Germline CDR1 reads MNHEY; CDR2 reads SMNVEV (reference sequence).